This T cell receptor (beta chain) was observed in a study of metastatic and nonmetastatic thyroid tumors. Each patient went into thyroid surgery without having received any treatment. Trimming cost V 5 bases and J 0 bases; bases outside gene matches: 4. There are 14 residues in the CDR3. Germline V lookup: CDR1 DFQATT, CDR2 SNEGSKA (reference sequence). This clone was detected ten times or more. Via MiXCR, TCRdb re-called the PCR reads. The top ten clones hold more than 10% of a sample with some 15,000 clones, approximately 20% of them seen once. The sequenced material came from tumor tissue. The TCR sequence derives from a female donor with papillary thyroid cancer or a benign thyroid nodule (not recorded which). Some clones in this sample may be carry-over from other donors' samples. The rearrangement joins TRBV20-1 to TRBJ2-3, with 8 bases identical to TRBD1. CDR3 loop: CSARDRPSTDTQYF. The CDR3 DNA is TGCAGTGCTCGGGACAGGCCTAGCACAGATACGCAGTATTTT.